A selection of T cell receptor beta chains follows, all from one sample in a study of cytomegalovirus exposure and HLA in healthy donors. Sequencing was performed with immunoSEQ multiplex PCR; in TCRdb, only in-frame clones are kept and a portion is missing. The sample has around 130,000 clones, 73% seen once. The sample consisted of PBMCs. The receptors were sampled from a woman aged 40 to 50 in good health and CMV-seropositive. The conserved cysteine and the conserved F or W are not part of the CDR3 here. Fields, in order: J gene, CDR3 length, V gene, CDR3 protein.

j_gene: TRBJ1-5; len: 14; v_gene: TRBV27; CDR3aa: ASSLMGLMGNQPQH
j_gene: TRBJ1-5; len: 13; v_gene: TRBV27; CDR3aa: ASSFQGRLGQPQH
j_gene: TRBJ2-3; len: 16; v_gene: TRBV4-1; CDR3aa: ASSLSLGQGARADTQY
j_gene: TRBJ2-3; len: 13; v_gene: TRBV28; CDR3aa: ASSLVDLGTDTQY
j_gene: TRBJ1-2; len: 10; v_gene: TRBV7-2; CDR3aa: ASSLQTGGYT
j_gene: TRBJ2-2; len: 12; v_gene: TRBV2; CDR3aa: ASSEQGITGELF
j_gene: TRBJ1-2; len: 8; v_gene: TRBV20-1; CDR3aa: SAGLSGYT
j_gene: TRBJ1-1; len: 11; v_gene: TRBV6-5; CDR3aa: ASSSTTGTEAF
j_gene: TRBJ2-4; len: 12; v_gene: TRBV5-6; CDR3aa: ASSHQGAKNIQY
j_gene: TRBJ1-1; len: 11; v_gene: TRBV9; CDR3aa: ASSSRTDLEAF
j_gene: TRBJ2-6; len: 15; v_gene: TRBV18; CDR3aa: ASSLFDRDTGANVLT
j_gene: TRBJ2-7; len: 13; v_gene: TRBV19; CDR3aa: ASSLKTGVAYEQY
j_gene: TRBJ1-4; len: 13; v_gene: TRBV7-2; CDR3aa: ASSLVWGQNEKLF
j_gene: TRBJ1-1; len: 12; v_gene: TRBV30; CDR3aa: ACMFRGLNTEAF
j_gene: TRBJ1-5; len: 13; v_gene: TRBV5-6; CDR3aa: ASSSGTGGNQPQH
j_gene: TRBJ2-5; len: 11; v_gene: TRBV21-1; CDR3aa: ANSRRGTSGMY
j_gene: TRBJ1-4; len: 15; v_gene: TRBV27; CDR3aa: ASSPRGQGLSNEKLF
j_gene: TRBJ1-6; len: 20; v_gene: TRBV4-2; CDR3aa: ASSQEVVGRGQGIPYNSPLH
j_gene: TRBJ1-2; len: 13; v_gene: TRBV5-4; CDR3aa: ASSLGQGRRDGYT
j_gene: TRBJ2-1; len: 12; v_gene: TRBV6-1; CDR3aa: ASSEAGGYNEQF
j_gene: TRBJ2-7; len: 13; v_gene: TRBV6-5; CDR3aa: ASSAYPGQAYEQY
j_gene: TRBJ2-7; len: 12; v_gene: TRBV28; CDR3aa: ASSLPAGGHEQY
j_gene: TRBJ1-5; len: 13; v_gene: TRBV10-2; CDR3aa: ASSEPGQGYQPQH
j_gene: TRBJ2-1; len: 13; v_gene: TRBV18; CDR3aa: ASSPPNTGSNEQF
j_gene: TRBJ1-1; len: 14; v_gene: TRBV15; CDR3aa: ATSPRQSLPNTEAF
j_gene: TRBJ1-2; len: 12; v_gene: TRBV7-8; CDR3aa: ASSPYTGGTGYT
j_gene: TRBJ2-7; len: 11; v_gene: TRBV19; CDR3aa: ASSDTGDYEQY
j_gene: TRBJ2-2; len: 12; v_gene: TRBV30; CDR3aa: AWRGLALVGELF
j_gene: TRBJ2-7; len: 13; v_gene: TRBV27; CDR3aa: ASSYSPTGVYEQY
j_gene: TRBJ1-3; len: 13; v_gene: TRBV5-1; CDR3aa: ASSSTAGPANTIY
j_gene: TRBJ1-1; len: 12; v_gene: TRBV27; CDR3aa: ASSSFTGQTKAF
j_gene: TRBJ2-2; len: 16; v_gene: TRBV9; CDR3aa: ASSVFAGGTKNTGELF
j_gene: TRBJ1-2; len: 12; v_gene: TRBV7-3; CDR3aa: ASSLGTGDYGYT
j_gene: TRBJ1-2; len: 11; v_gene: TRBV28; CDR3aa: ASSWAGGYGYT
j_gene: TRBJ1-1; len: 11; v_gene: TRBV2; CDR3aa: ASSEVSYTEAF
j_gene: TRBJ2-2; len: 14; v_gene: TRBV4-3; CDR3aa: ASSQRLAGNTGELF
j_gene: TRBJ2-2; len: 15; v_gene: TRBV30; CDR3aa: AWSVVRGGADTGELF
j_gene: TRBJ2-1; len: 11; v_gene: TRBV30; CDR3aa: ASGQGPYNEQF
j_gene: TRBJ2-7; len: 12; v_gene: TRBV23-1; CDR3aa: ASSQKAGSYEQY
j_gene: TRBJ2-7; len: 11; v_gene: TRBV9; CDR3aa: ASSGNRGWEQY
j_gene: TRBJ1-4; len: 11; v_gene: TRBV6-4; CDR3aa: ASRGDSSEKLF
j_gene: TRBJ1-5; len: 12; v_gene: TRBV30; CDR3aa: AWSDLSGNQPQH
j_gene: TRBJ2-7; len: 12; v_gene: TRBV7-2; CDR3aa: ASSLGGNLGEQY
j_gene: TRBJ2-7; len: 13; v_gene: TRBV7-9; CDR3aa: ASSQTGTSGYEQY
j_gene: TRBJ1-2; len: 12; v_gene: TRBV4-2; CDR3aa: ASYSGGRDYGYT
j_gene: TRBJ1-4; len: 13; v_gene: TRBV7-2; CDR3aa: ASSLGQGGSEKLF
j_gene: TRBJ1-6; len: 16; v_gene: TRBV7-2; CDR3aa: ASSFQGGFSSYNSPLH